These 20 T cell receptor beta chains share one sample of origin, sequenced in a study of CXCR4 blockade with PD-1 therapy in pancreatic cancer. Repertoires were generated with immunoSEQ multiplex PCR, while TCRdb's copy carries only in-frame clones and drops some. The sample includes about 4,800 clones, 50% to 65% of them seen just once. Specimen: tumor tissue. The receptors stem from a human donor with pancreatic ductal adenocarcinoma.

V gene TRBV6-8 combines with J gene TRBJ2-7; D perhaps matches TRBD1 (6 bases). Per the germline V gene, CDR1 is MNHGY and CDR2 is SAAAGT. The CDR3 covers 13 residues. V was shortened by 5 bases and J by 9 bases, with 17 bases between the two germline ends. CDR3 DNA: TGTGCCAGCAGTGAGCACAGGGTTCATCCGCAGTACTTC. Its protein is CASSEHRVHPQYF.

This clone was picked up a small number of times. The chain links TRBV6-8 to TRBJ1-2; 7 nucleotides match TRBD1. J gave up 4 bases and V 5 bases, and 13 bases lay outside the gene matches. Germline values: CDR1 MNHGY, CDR2 SAAAGT. The CDR3 totals 16 residues. The CDR3 reads CASSLYPLRDSYGYTF. The CDR3 DNA reads TGTGCCAGCAGTCTTTACCCCCTCCGGGACAGCTATGGCTACACCTTC.

V and J are TRBV6-8 and TRBJ2-3; 11 bases are a match to TRBD2. This CDR3 comprises 13 residues. Germline CDR1 is MNHGY and CDR2 is SAAAGT. Losses at the gene ends were 7 bases for V and 7 bases for J; bases not matched to a gene: 4. The CDR3 protein is CASTSGGQHTQYF. Written as DNA, the CDR3 is TGTGCCAGCACTAGCGGGGGGCAGCATACGCAGTATTTT.

This clone has only a few counts. The V gene is TRBV19, the J gene TRBJ1-5, with unresolved D. Germline values: CDR1 LNHDA, CDR2 SQIVND (reference sequence). The CDR3 is 13 residues long. Trimming took off 3 bases at V and 4 bases at J, with 7 bases between the two ends. CDR3 in DNA: TGTGCCAGTAGTATGACCTGGAATCAGCCCCAGCATTTT. Amino acid sequence: CASSMTWNQPQHF.

This clone was counted a single time. The chain uses TRBV10-2 and TRBJ2-7, with TRBD2 matching over 9 bases. The CDR3 has 15 residues. CDR1 WSHSY and CDR2 SAAADI come from the germline V gene. Unmatched junction bases numbered 4, after V lost 3 bases and J lost 1 base. The CDR3 bases are TGCGCCAGCAGTGATGGTAGCGGGGGATCCTACGAGCAGTACTTC. Translation gives CASSDGSGGSYEQYF.

Points on this clone: One end of the junction varies from germline; a read error may be responsible. J is TRBJ2-1 and V is TRBV19; 10 nucleotides line up with TRBD2. Germline loops: CDR1 LNHDA, CDR2 SQIVND (reference sequence). The CDR3 totals 16 residues. The chain's CDR3 is CASSRLSGGLNNKQFF. CDR3 DNA: TGTGCCAGTAGTCGTCTTAGCGGGGGGCTTAACAATAAGCAGTTCTTC.

This clone has just a few counts. This rearrangement joins TRBV30 to TRBJ1-4; 7 positions match TRBD1. With 4 bases clipped from V and 7 bases from J, the junction kept 6 bases outside the gene matches. Germline CDR1 and CDR2: GTSNPN and SVGIG (reference sequence). This CDR3 has 13 amino acids. The CDR3: CAWTGGEGEKLFF. CDR3 coding DNA: TGTGCCTGGACAGGGGGGGAAGGTGAAAAACTGTTTTTT.

The rearrangement uses TRBV30 and TRBJ2-7; the match to TRBD2 covers 9 bases. In germline, CDR1 is GTSNPN, CDR2 SVGIG (reference sequence). CDR3 length: 14 amino acids. Unmatched junction bases numbered 6, after V lost 0 bases and J lost 6 bases. In DNA form, the CDR3 reads TGTGCCTGGAGTGTAGACGGCGGGAGGGCCGAGCAGTACTTC. This encodes CAWSVDGGRAEQYF.

The rearrangement links TRBV7-8 to TRBJ2-3; the D is unclear. V gave up 5 bases and J gave up 2 bases, with 11 bases separating them. Germline V gene sequence: CDR1 SGHVS, CDR2 FQNEAQ. This CDR3 has 14 amino acids. The CDR3 protein is CASSRIPTTDTQYF. In DNA, the CDR3 is TGTGCCAGCAGCCGAATACCCACCACAGATACGCAGTATTTT.

The rearrangement joins TRBV6-8 to TRBJ2-5; 7 nucleotides match TRBD2. The length of the CDR3 is 15 residues. The V gene's germline CDR1 is MNHGY and CDR2 SAAAGT. V shed 5 bases and J 5 bases; nucleotides not matched to a gene: 11. This CDR3 is CASSALLGGRETQYF. The CDR3 DNA reads as TGTGCCAGCAGTGCCCTTTTGGGGGGGAGGGAGACCCAGTACTTC.

V is TRBV30 and J is TRBJ2-1; a possible D gene is TRBD2 (7 bases). V shed 3 bases and J shed 4 bases, with 13 bases lying between them. The CDR3 has 14 amino acids. Germline V CDR1 and CDR2: GTSNPN, SVGIG (reference sequence). The CDR3: CAWSLGGLYNEQFF. The CDR3 bases are TGTGCCTGGAGCTTGGGGGGGCTGTACAATGAGCAGTTCTTC.

This clone was counted a few times. The chain recombines TRBV10-3 with TRBJ1-5; D ambiguous. Germline-derived CDR1 and CDR2 are ENHRY and SYGVKD. The V end lost 2 bases, the J end lost 0 bases, and 8 bases lay between the germline ends. This CDR3 comprises 15 residues. CDR3 bases: TGTGCCATCAGTGAGGAAAGGGATAGCAATCAGCCCCAGCATTTT. Protein: CAISEERDSNQPQHF.

This clone came up a few times. This chain joins TRBV30 and TRBJ2-1; 8 bases fit TRBD2. The CDR3 length is 13 residues. Per the germline V gene, CDR1 is GTSNPN and CDR2 is SVGIG (reference sequence). The V and J ends lost 0 bases and 6 bases, in that order; junction bases with no gene match: 1. The CDR3 DNA reads as TGTGCCTGGAGTGTTCTAGCGGGCAATGAGCAGTTCTTC. Protein sequence: CAWSVLAGNEQFF.

The rearrangement joins TRBV30 to TRBJ2-2, with D unclear. Germline values: CDR1 GTSNPN, CDR2 SVGIG (reference sequence). The CDR3 spans 14 residues. V was trimmed by 2 bases and J by 1 base, leaving 8 bases between them. The CDR3 coding sequence is TGTGCCTGGAGTTTACGACAGAACACCGGGGAGCTGTTTTTT. It is translated as CAWSLRQNTGELFF.

This chain links TRBV29-1 with TRBJ2-7, with D perhaps TRBD1 (6 bases). Trimming took 7 bases from V and 1 from J, leaving 14 bases between them. Germline values: CDR1 SQVTM, CDR2 ANQGSEA. CDR3 length: 13 residues. The CDR3 DNA reads as TGCAGCGCCAAGGACAGTTCTTCCTACGAGCAGTACTTC. Translating gives CSAKDSSSYEQYF.

This rearrangement joins TRBV29-1 to TRBJ2-1; D is possibly TRBD2 (7 bases). V was pared by 0 bases and J by 15 bases, with 18 bases between. Looked up from germline, CDR1 is SQVTM and CDR2 is ANQGSEA. The CDR3 is 13 amino acids. CDR3 region: CSVEDSLGGPLFF. CDR3 bases: TGCAGCGTTGAAGATTCCCTCGGGGGGCCGCTGTTCTTC.

The chain couples TRBV25-1 to TRBJ2-1, with D unresolved. The CDR3 covers 12 residues. The germline gives CDR1 MGHDK, CDR2 SYGVNS. V was trimmed by 1 base and J by 14 bases, leaving 12 bases between them. CDR3 nucleotides: TGTGCCAGCAGTGAATCGAATTTGTCTGAGTTCTTC. Encoded protein: CASSESNLSEFF.

The chain links TRBV5-1 to TRBJ2-2, with a tentative D call TRBD1 (5 bases). The CDR3 runs 14 residues. V shed 0 bases and J shed 7 bases, with 10 bases lying between them. Per the germline V gene, CDR1 is SGHRS and CDR2 is YFSETQ. CDR3 in amino acids: CASSLGQGNGELFF. The CDR3 DNA reads TGCGCCAGCAGCTTGGGTCAGGGAAACGGGGAGCTGTTTTTT.

The chain couples TRBV4-1 to TRBJ2-3, with D unclear. Trimming left V 2 bases short and J 3 bases short, with 12 bases between. This CDR3 has 15 amino acids. Per the germline V gene, CDR1 is MGHRA and CDR2 is YSYEKL. This CDR3 is CASSQHGLPTDTQYF. Written as DNA, the CDR3 is TGCGCCAGCAGCCAACATGGGCTACCGACAGATACGCAGTATTTT.

The J gene is TRBJ2-7, the V gene TRBV6-8; D is perhaps TRBD2 (5 bases). Germline V gene sequence: CDR1 MNHGY, CDR2 SAAAGT. CDR3 size: 14 residues. The V end was cut by 2 bases, the J end by 3 bases, with 11 bases between. Written as DNA, the CDR3 is TGTGCCAGCAGTTACCGTCTTCGGGGCTACGAGCAGTACTTC. It is translated as CASSYRLRGYEQYF.